This T cell receptor beta chain derives from a study of patients and donors after allogeneic stem cell transplantation. TCRdb reanalysed the RT-PCR reads using MiXCR and keeps one entry per CDR3 protein. The sample consists of 920,000 or so distinct CDR3 sequences, about a sixth of them appearing once. CDR3 length: 18 amino acids. The V gene end was trimmed by 1 base and the J gene end by 4 bases; junction bases not matched to a gene: 8. Germline V gene sequence: CDR1 LGHNA, CDR2 YNFKEQ. The chain recombines TRBV4-2 with TRBJ2-1; TRBD2 matches 12 bases. The sequence came from a human donor who was either an allogeneic HSCT recipient or a stem cell or donor lymphocyte infusion donor (not recorded which). It is not recorded whose cells these are; they may come from a transplant donor. Source material: blood, either unsorted or a sorted T cell fraction (not recorded which). The CDR3 loop is CASSQGGVGTSGYNEQFF. Here the CDR3 DNA reads TGTGCCAGCAGCCAAGGGGGGGTCGGGACTAGCGGGTACAATGAGCAGTTCTTC.